The clone carrying this T cell receptor (beta chain) appeared a few times. Its specificity is unknown. With template switching, a universal primer site was added, and the cDNA carried unique molecular identifiers. A single record per CDR3 protein comes from TCRdb applying MiXCR to the 5' RACE reads. Seen here are about 530,000 distinct CDR3 sequences, about a fifth observed once, and the top ten hold approximately 0.5%. The data were taken from a study of identical twins. Germline V gene sequence: CDR1 LGHDT, CDR2 YNNKEL (reference sequence). This CDR3 is 16 amino acids long. V lost 4 bases and J lost 0, with 14 bases in between. Study-level results: For out-of-frame beta sequences, excess twin sharing was weaker.

This same sample was also part of a study on yellow fever vaccine responses in identical twins.

Sequencing was done on a sample of CD4+ T cells sorted from blood. This clonotype was sampled from a woman under 30 in good health. The chain is built from TRBV3-1 and TRBJ2-3; D not resolved. The CDR3 DNA is TGTGCCAGCAGCCCCTCTGGCGGAACTAGCACAGATACGCAGTATTTT. As protein: CASSPSGGTSTDTQYF.